The 31 T cell receptor beta chains below were found in one sample sequenced in a study of T cell changes during pregnancy in multiple sclerosis. The table came from immunoSEQ multiplex PCR; TCRdb's copy has only in-frame clones and leaves some out. The table includes 60,000 to 85,000 clones, about 89% detected once. The sequencing here drew on peripheral blood, taken in the second trimester of pregnancy. Receptor source: a female donor with multiple sclerosis, enrolled in a pregnancy study.

V gene TRBV5-1 combines with J gene TRBJ2-5, with D perhaps matching TRBD2 (6 bases). Trimming removed 2 bases at V and 1 base at J, with 9 bases between. The CDR3 has 14 amino acids. The germline CDR1 and CDR2 sequences are SGHRS and YFSETQ. The CDR3 reads CASSLQRAQETQYF. CDR3 DNA sequence: TGCGCCAGCAGCTTACAGCGGGCCCAAGAGACCCAGTACTTC.

This rearrangement joins TRBV6-5 to TRBJ1-2; a possible D gene is TRBD1 (5 bases). V lost 7 bases and J lost 2, with 14 bases in between. This CDR3 is built from 14 residues. CDR1 and CDR2 from the germline V gene are MNHEY and SVGAGI. The CDR3 protein is CASTLRSGNYGYTF. CDR3 nucleotide sequence: TGTGCCAGCACCCTACGGTCAGGGAACTATGGCTACACCTTC.

V usage is TRBV6-5 and J usage is TRBJ2-7; 12 nucleotides line up with TRBD2. Germline V gives CDR1 MNHEY, CDR2 SVGAGI. With 7 bases clipped from V and 2 bases from J, the junction kept 6 bases outside the gene matches. This CDR3 is 15 amino acids long. CDR3 protein: CASTYLAGGTYEQYF. The CDR3 nucleotides are TGTGCCAGCACCTACCTAGCGGGAGGGACCTACGAGCAGTACTTC.

This clone was seen once. V and J are TRBV11-2 and TRBJ2-1, with 14 bases that match TRBD2. The germline CDR1 and CDR2 sequences are SGHAT and FQNNGV. Unmatched junction bases numbered 16, after V lost 4 bases and J lost 8 bases. The CDR3 spans 19 residues. The CDR3 bases are TGTGCCAGCAGCTGGCGACTAGCGGGGGGGCAGCGGGAAGGTTATGAGCAGTTCTTC. It specifies CASSWRLAGGQREGYEQFF.

This sequence joins TRBV4-2 and TRBJ1-1; D is uncertain. The CDR3 is made up of 17 amino acids. CDR1 is LGHNA, CDR2 YNFKEQ, per germline. V was trimmed by 2 bases and J by 3 bases, leaving 19 bases between them. The CDR3 loop is CASSQPHLSGYDTEAFF. In DNA form, the CDR3 reads TGTGCCAGCAGCCAACCCCACTTATCCGGTTATGACACTGAAGCTTTCTTT.

J is TRBJ1-5 and V is TRBV19; 9 bases fit TRBD1. This CDR3 contains 15 residues. Germline trimming cut 8 bases from V and 7 bases from J; bases unmatched to any gene: 12. Germline V lookup: CDR1 LNHDA, CDR2 SQIVND (reference sequence). CDR3 region: CASSDRGIWGQPQHF. The CDR3 bases are TGTGCCAGTTCGGACAGGGGAATTTGGGGCCAGCCCCAGCATTTT.

The chain couples TRBV5-1 to TRBJ2-5, with 14 bases that match TRBD2. After removal of 4 bases from V and 1 base from J, the junction contained 3 bases not matched to a gene. Germline V lookup: CDR1 SGHRS, CDR2 YFSETQ. This CDR3 has 16 amino acids. In DNA, the CDR3 is TGCGCCAGCAGCGGGGGACTAGCGGGGGTCCAAGAGACCCAGTACTTC. Translating gives CASSGGLAGVQETQYF.

The V and J genes are TRBV6-1 and TRBJ2-2, with 9 positions matching TRBD1. Germline V gene sequence: CDR1 MNHNS, CDR2 SASEGT. With 10 bases clipped from V and 3 bases from J, the junction kept 6 bases outside the gene matches. The CDR3 covers 14 residues. The CDR3 nucleotides are TGTGCCACCCGGGACAGGGAGGACACCGGGGAGCTGTTTTTT. It yields the protein CATRDREDTGELFF.

The chain joins TRBV18 to TRBJ2-3, with 8 bases that match TRBD2. Germline CDR1 and CDR2: KGHSH and LQKENI. The CDR3 is made up of 16 amino acids. Trimming took 3 bases from V and 7 from J; bases not matched to a gene: 12. Here the CDR3 DNA reads TGTGCCAGCTCACCCCCCGCATCACGGGAGGGCCATACGCAGTATTTT. Translation gives CASSPPASREGHTQYF.

The genes are TRBV7-6 and TRBJ1-1; tentatively, D is TRBD1 (6 bases). The CDR3 runs to 15 residues. The V gene's germline CDR1 is SGHVS and CDR2 FNYEAQ. The V end lost 5 bases, the J end lost 3 bases, and 16 bases lay between the germline ends. CDR3 DNA sequence: TGTGCCAGCAGCCTCATCCAGGGGTCCCACACTGAAGCTTTCTTT. Its translation: CASSLIQGSHTEAFF.

The chain uses TRBV7-8 and TRBJ2-1; D unclear. Germline V lookup: CDR1 SGHVS, CDR2 FQNEAQ. V lost 1 base, J lost 3 bases, and 7 bases lay in between. This CDR3 has 14 residues. CDR3 DNA: TGTGCCAGCAGCTTAGACAAAAACTACAATGAGCAGTTCTTC. It specifies CASSLDKNYNEQFF.

The chain couples TRBV9 to TRBJ2-1, with 10 bases fitting TRBD2. The V gene end was trimmed by 0 bases and the J gene end by 9 bases; junction bases not matched to a gene: 15. The CDR3 length is 18 residues. CDR1 SGDLS and CDR2 YYNGEE come from the germline V gene. The CDR3 sequence: CASSVEGALAGETCEQFF. DNA of the CDR3: TGTGCCAGCAGCGTAGAAGGGGCTCTAGCGGGAGAAACCTGTGAGCAGTTCTTC.

Only one count was recorded for this clone. The V and J genes are TRBV19 and TRBJ2-6; TRBD1 aligns across 8 bases. Looked up from germline, CDR1 is LNHDA and CDR2 is SQIVND (reference sequence). The V gene end was trimmed by 4 bases and the J gene end by 4 bases; junction bases not matched to a gene: 9. This CDR3 is 17 amino acids long. DNA of the CDR3: TGTGCCAGTAGTACTGGACAGGGTGGGACAGGGGCCAACGTCCTGACTTTC. Its translation: CASSTGQGGTGANVLTF.

This chain joins TRBV5-3 and TRBJ1-2, with D maybe TRBD1 (6 bases). TRBV5-3 is noted as an ORF with a role that remains uncertain. V shed 1 base and J shed 8 bases, with 15 bases lying between them. The CDR3 runs to 14 residues. CDR3 coding DNA: TGTGCCAGAAGCTTGAGACACACAGGGTGGGGCTACACCTTC. This translates into CARSLRHTGWGYTF.

The genes are TRBV7-9 and TRBJ2-1; D is perhaps TRBD2 (6 bases). CDR1 is SEHNR, CDR2 FQNEAQ, per germline (reference sequence). The CDR3 runs to 15 residues. Trimming pared 1 base from V and 0 bases from J, leaving 7 bases between. DNA for the CDR3: TGTGCCAGCAGCTTAGACGGGAGCTCCTACAATGAGCAGTTCTTC. Protein: CASSLDGSSYNEQFF.

This chain joins TRBV30 and TRBJ1-5; a weak D match, TRBD1 (5 bases). Trimming stripped 1 base from V and 2 bases from J, with 6 bases between. Germline V lookup: CDR1 GTSNPN, CDR2 SVGIG (reference sequence). The CDR3 loop spans 13 amino acids. The CDR3 spells CAWSAGGNQPQHF. CDR3 DNA: TGTGCCTGGAGTGCGGGGGGCAATCAGCCCCAGCATTTT.

The rearrangement joins TRBV19 to TRBJ2-2; a weak D match, TRBD2 (5 bases). The CDR3 runs to 13 residues. Germline V CDR1 and CDR2: LNHDA, SQIVND (reference sequence). V shed 11 bases and J shed 6 bases, with 16 bases lying between them. This chain's CDR3 is CASRTAVAGELFF. The CDR3 region has the DNA TGTGCCTCTCGGACTGCCGTGGCCGGGGAGCTGTTTTTT.

The chain links TRBV7-9 to TRBJ2-5, with a possible D match to TRBD1 (5 bases). Germline CDR1 SEHNR, CDR2 FQNEAQ (reference sequence). The CDR3 extends over 16 amino acids. V shed 4 bases and J shed 5 bases, with 20 bases lying between them. For the CDR3, the DNA is TGTGCCAGCAGCTCCCAACAGGCACCGGGTGAGGAGACCCAGTACTTC. Translating gives CASSSQQAPGEETQYF. The entire variable domain, with the rest obtained from reference TRBV7-9 and TRBJ2-5, is as follows: DTGVSQNPRHKITKRGQNVTFRCDPISEHNRLYWYRQTLGQGPEFLTYFQNEAQLEKSRLLSDRFSAERPKGSFSTLEIQRTEQGDSAMYLCASSSQQAPGEETQYFGPGTRLLVL.

The chain uses TRBV7-8 and TRBJ2-3; perhaps TRBD1 as D (6 bases). In germline, CDR1 is SGHVS, CDR2 FQNEAQ. Trimming left V 5 bases short and J 1 base short, with 16 bases between. The CDR3 is 16 amino acids. The CDR3 nucleotides read TGTGCCAGCAGCATCCAGACAGGAGGCGGCACAGATACGCAGTATTTT. It is translated as CASSIQTGGGTDTQYF.

The chain links TRBV15 to TRBJ2-5, with 8 bases fitting TRBD1. Germline CDR1 reads LNHNV; CDR2 reads YYDKDF (reference sequence). The CDR3 has 15 amino acids. The trim removed 5 bases at V and 0 bases at J, leaving 5 bases unmatched. The CDR3 sequence: CATSGRTGHQETQYF. CDR3 in DNA: TGTGCCACCAGCGGAAGGACAGGGCACCAAGAGACCCAGTACTTC.

V gene TRBV4-2 combines with J gene TRBJ2-1, with D perhaps TRBD2 (6 bases). This CDR3 spans 14 amino acids. Deletions cut 0 bases from V and 6 bases from J, with 9 bases between. Germline V gene sequence: CDR1 LGHNA, CDR2 YNFKEQ. The CDR3 DNA is TGTGCCAGCAGCCAAGATTTGGAGGGCAATGAGCAGTTCTTC. Amino acids: CASSQDLEGNEQFF.

CDR3 protein: CASSRPRQGYYNEQFF. The CDR3 DNA follows: TGTGCCAGCAGTCGTCCCAGACAGGGGTACTACAATGAGCAGTTCTTC. The rearrangement joins TRBV27 to TRBJ2-1; TRBD1 aligns across 8 bases. V was clipped by 5 bases and J by 3 bases; unmatched bases: 9. This CDR3 is 16 amino acids long. The germline gives CDR1 MNHEY, CDR2 SMNVEV (reference sequence).

V and J are TRBV7-2 and TRBJ2-1, with a tentative D call TRBD1 (6 bases). V was cut by 4 bases and J by 15 bases, with 13 bases left in between. Germline assignment: CDR1 SGHTA and CDR2 FQGNSA. This CDR3 is 11 amino acids long. The CDR3 bases are TGTGCCAGCAGCTCCCAGGGGCCGCGGTTCTTC. Translated: CASSSQGPRFF.

This clone was counted once. J is TRBJ1-2 and V is TRBV18; no reliable D call. This CDR3 is 13 amino acids long. V was shortened by 5 bases and J by 1 base, with 8 bases between the two germline ends. Germline CDR1 reads KGHSH; CDR2 reads LQKENI. CDR3: CASSAGGNYGYTF. CDR3 in DNA: TGTGCCAGCTCAGCCGGAGGTAACTATGGCTACACCTTC.

This chain links TRBV7-2 with TRBJ1-2; D is possibly TRBD1 (5 bases). From germline, CDR1 is SGHTA and CDR2 FQGNSA. Trimming took 5 bases from V and 4 from J, leaving 14 bases between them. The CDR3 loop spans 14 amino acids. DNA for the CDR3: TGTGCCAGCAGCCCTAGGGGTGACAGCTATGGCTACACCTTC. Translated, it gives CASSPRGDSYGYTF.

J is TRBJ1-5 and V is TRBV7-9, with unresolved D. Germline V CDR1 and CDR2: SEHNR, FQNEAQ (reference sequence). This CDR3 is built from 14 residues. V lost 5 bases to trimming and J lost 3 bases, with 11 bases between them. This chain's CDR3 is CASSRPGVNQPQHF. The CDR3, as DNA: TGTGCCAGCAGCCGACCCGGGGTCAATCAGCCCCAGCATTTT.

The rearrangement joins TRBV18 to TRBJ1-1; tentative D call: TRBD1 (5 bases). The CDR3 covers 14 residues. Per germline, CDR1 KGHSH and CDR2 LQKENI. V lost 3 bases to trimming and J lost 0 bases, with 8 bases between them. The CDR3 loop is CASSPSGVNTEAFF. CDR3 coding DNA: TGTGCCAGCTCACCTTCGGGGGTGAACACTGAAGCTTTCTTT.

The count of this clone is one. The V call is TRBV11-3, the J call TRBJ2-1; 8 bases agree with TRBD2. The CDR3 spans 18 residues. V lost 5 bases and J lost 4; bases outside the gene matches: 16. Germline V gene lookup returns CDR1 SGHNT and CDR2 YENEEA. The DNA for the CDR3 is TGTGCCAGCAGCAAAAGTGGGGTCGGGGGGGCCGAGTACAATGAGCAGTTCTTC. Protein: CASSKSGVGGAEYNEQFF. The full variable domain, its missing parts supplied by reference TRBV11-3 and TRBJ2-1, is EAGVVQSPRYKIIEKKQPVAFWCNPISGHNTLYWYLQNLGQGPELLIRYENEEAVDDSQLPKDRFSAERLKGVDSTLKIQPAELGDSAVYLCASSKSGVGGAEYNEQFFGPGTRLTVL.

The J gene is TRBJ2-5, the V gene TRBV7-9; TRBD1 aligns across 9 bases. Germline values: CDR1 SEHNR, CDR2 FQNEAQ (reference sequence). V dropped 2 bases and J dropped 4; count of bases not matched to a gene: 8. The CDR3 covers 16 residues. The CDR3 loop is CASSLLGTGSGETQYF. For the CDR3, the DNA is TGTGCCAGCAGCTTACTTGGGACAGGGTCCGGAGAGACCCAGTACTTC. The full variable domain, rest sourced from reference TRBV7-9 and TRBJ2-5, is DTGVSQNPRHKITKRGQNVTFRCDPISEHNRLYWYRQTLGQGPEFLTYFQNEAQLEKSRLLSDRFSAERPKGSFSTLEIQRTEQGDSAMYLCASSLLGTGSGETQYFGPGTRLLVL.

The chain joins TRBV18 to TRBJ2-5; D is perhaps TRBD2 (6 bases). The CDR3 totals 15 residues. From germline, CDR1 is KGHSH and CDR2 LQKENI. V lost 3 bases and J 2 bases, leaving 13 bases between the germline ends. CDR3 nucleotide sequence: TGTGCCAGCTCACCCCGCGGGGCGGGTCAAGAGACCCAGTACTTC. It encodes CASSPRGAGQETQYF.

This rearrangement joins TRBV2 to TRBJ2-5; 9 bases map to TRBD1. The germline V gene encodes CDR1 SNHLY and CDR2 FYNNEI. This CDR3 spans 14 amino acids. Trimming removed 7 bases from V and 5 bases from J; junction bases left unmatched: 8. CDR3 nucleotides: TGTGCCAGCATGAGGGGACAGGGCGTTGAGACCCAGTACTTC. Residues: CASMRGQGVETQYF.